Listed below are T cell receptor beta chains from one sample, sequenced in a study of neurological immune-mediated disorders. MiXCR, applied by TCRdb to the 5' RACE reads, yields one record per CDR3 protein. The table has fewer than 35,000 distinct CDR3 sequences, 3% to 3.5% seen once. The specimen sequenced was PBMCs. These TCRs come from a woman aged 25 to 39 with multiple sclerosis. Both conserved end residues are part of each CDR3. A D gene is named only where the DNA matches it firmly. Not every row has a clone size; where given, it reads once, few, many or a size class.

V	J	size	D	DNA	CDR3
TRBV29-1	TRBJ2-7	many	-	TGCAGCGTTATTAGGATGCAGGGTCGCTACGAGCAGTACTTC	CSVIRMQGRYEQYF
TRBV20-1	TRBJ1-6	many	-	TGCAGTGCTAGGGCCAAAAGAGATTCACCCCTCCACTTT	CSARAKRDSPLHF
TRBV7-9	TRBJ2-7	many	-	TGTGCCAGCATGAGGTCTACCTACGAGCAGTACTTC	CASMRSTYEQYF
TRBV5-5	TRBJ2-1	many	-	TGTGCCAGCAGCTTTGGGTCTAGCGCAAACAATGAGCAGTTCTTC	CASSFGSSANNEQFF
TRBV6-5	TRBJ2-5	-	-	TGTGCCAGCAGTTACTATGGGTCAGAAGAGACCCAGTACTTC	CASSYYGSEETQYF
TRBV11-3	TRBJ2-1	many	-	TGTGCCAGCAGCTTAGGAGGCGGTAATAGAGACAATGAGCAGTTCTTC	CASSLGGGNRDNEQFF
TRBV5-1	TRBJ2-7	many	TRBD2	TGCGCCAGCAGCTTCACAAGCGGGGTATCCTCCTACGAGCAGTACTTC	CASSFTSGVSSYEQYF
TRBV24-1	TRBJ2-5	many	-	TGTGCCACCAGTGATGGGCCGAGGAACCAGTACTTC	CATSDGPRNQYF
TRBV6-5	TRBJ2-1	many	-	TGTGCCACTAAGTTACATGGCGGGGGCGGGAACAATGAGCAGTTCTTC	CATKLHGGGGNNEQFF
TRBV3-1	TRBJ2-1	many	TRBD2	TGTGCCAGCAGCCAATCCCTAGCGGCAGGCCCCAATGAGCAGTTCTTC	CASSQSLAAGPNEQFF
TRBV15	TRBJ1-5	many	-	TGTGCCACCAGCAGCCTAGGGGGAAGAGGTAGCAATCAGCCCCAGCATTTT	CATSSLGGRGSNQPQHF
TRBV5-1	TRBJ1-1	medium-sized	-	TGCGCCAGCAGCTTTACAGTGAACACTGAAGCTTTCTTT	CASSFTVNTEAFF
TRBV6-2/TRBV6-3	TRBJ2-2	many	-	TGTGCCGGCAGGACTGCGATTAACACCGGGGAGCTGTTTTTT	CAGRTAINTGELFF
TRBV6-2/TRBV6-3	TRBJ2-1	many	-	TGTGCCAGCAGTCCACCGTTGTACAATGAGCAGTTCTTC	CASSPPLYNEQFF
TRBV18	TRBJ2-7	-	TRBD2	TGTGCCAGCTCACCAAGGACTAGCGGGATCTCCTACGAGCAGTACTTC	CASSPRTSGISYEQYF
TRBV6-5	TRBJ2-1	many	TRBD2	TGTGCCAGCAGTTACTCGCGGCTAGCGGGAGGAGGCAATGAGCAGTTCTTC	CASSYSRLAGGGNEQFF
TRBV7-9	TRBJ2-7	many	-	TGTGCCAGCAGCTTAGCTTGGGCAGGCACCTACGAGCAGTACTTC	CASSLAWAGTYEQYF
TRBV7-2	TRBJ2-7	many	TRBD1	TGTGCCAGCAGCCAGACAGGGTCCGCCTACGAGCAGTACTTC	CASSQTGSAYEQYF
TRBV20-1	TRBJ2-3	many	TRBD2	TGCAGTGCTAGAGTCGCGGGGGGGCGGACAGATACGCAGTATTTT	CSARVAGGRTDTQYF
TRBV5-4	TRBJ2-2	medium-sized	TRBD2	TGTGCCAGCAGCTTTGCGGGAGGCACCGGGGAGCTGTTTTTT	CASSFAGGTGELFF
TRBV20-1	TRBJ1-5	many	-	TGCAGTGCCAACATCAGGGGCCAGCCCCAGCATTTT	CSANIRGQPQHF
TRBV7-8	TRBJ2-3	many	-	TGTGCCAGCAGCTTAGCGCAATCAGATACGCAGTATTTT	CASSLAQSDTQYF
TRBV7-8	TRBJ2-7	many	-	TGTGCCAGCAGCTTAGCGTTAAGCGGCTACGAGCAGTACTTC	CASSLALSGYEQYF
TRBV20-1	TRBJ2-7	many	TRBD1	TGCAGTGCTAGAGATTTAAGGGACAGGGGCATTATGGGCTCCTACGAGCAGTACTTC	CSARDLRDRGIMGSYEQYF
TRBV12-3/TRBV12-4	TRBJ2-5	few	-	TGTGCCAGCAGTTCCCGGGAGACCCAGTACTTC	CASSSRETQYF
TRBV18	TRBJ2-5	many	TRBD2	TGTGCCAGCTCACCACGGGAGGGGCAGGAGACCCAGTACTTC	CASSPREGQETQYF
TRBV5-1	TRBJ2-5	many	TRBD1	TGCGCCAGCAGCTCGGGACAGGGGCTACAAGAGACCCAGTACTTC	CASSSGQGLQETQYF
TRBV29-1	TRBJ2-2	-	-	TGCAGCGTTGACAGGCCTAACACCGGGGAGCTGTTTTTT	CSVDRPNTGELFF
TRBV5-6	TRBJ2-2	many	TRBD1	TGTGCCAGCAGCTCTACAGGGGGCCCGAACACCGGGGAGCTGTTTTTT	CASSSTGGPNTGELFF
TRBV18	TRBJ2-7	many	TRBD1	TGTGCCAGCTCACCACTTGGGACAGCGTCCTACGAGCAGTACTTC	CASSPLGTASYEQYF
TRBV5-1	TRBJ2-1	many	TRBD2	TGCGCCAGCGATAGCGGGAGGGCCGATGAGCAGTTCTTC	CASDSGRADEQFF
TRBV7-2	TRBJ2-1	many	TRBD1	TGTGCCAGCAGCTTATACGGGACAGGGGCCTACAATGAGCAGTTCTTC	CASSLYGTGAYNEQFF